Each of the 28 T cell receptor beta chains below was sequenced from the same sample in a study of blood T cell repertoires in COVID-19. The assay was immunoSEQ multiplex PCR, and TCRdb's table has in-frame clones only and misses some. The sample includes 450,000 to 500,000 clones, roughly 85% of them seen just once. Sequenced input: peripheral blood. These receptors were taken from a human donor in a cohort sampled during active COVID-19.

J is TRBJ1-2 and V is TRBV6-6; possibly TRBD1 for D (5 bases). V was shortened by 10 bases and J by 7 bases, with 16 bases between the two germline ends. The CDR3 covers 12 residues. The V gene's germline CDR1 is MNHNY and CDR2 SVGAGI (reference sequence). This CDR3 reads CATDRAGGGYTF. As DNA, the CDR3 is TGTGCCACCGACCGAGCGGGGGGTGGCTACACCTTC.

The CDR3 DNA is TGTGCCTGGACCCCGGACAGGGGCAACTATGGCTACACCTTC. Protein: CAWTPDRGNYGYTF. V and J are TRBV30 and TRBJ1-2; 9 bases fit TRBD1. With 4 bases clipped from V and 2 bases from J, the junction kept 5 bases outside the gene matches. Germline CDR1 GTSNPN, CDR2 SVGIG (reference sequence). The CDR3 is made up of 14 amino acids. The whole variable domain, filled in from reference TRBV30 and TRBJ1-2, reads SQTIHQWPATLVQPVGSPLSLECTVEGTSNPNLYWYRQAAGRGLQLLFYSVGIGQISSEVPQNLSASRPQDRQFILSSKKLLLSDSGFYLCAWTPDRGNYGYTFGSGTRLTVV.

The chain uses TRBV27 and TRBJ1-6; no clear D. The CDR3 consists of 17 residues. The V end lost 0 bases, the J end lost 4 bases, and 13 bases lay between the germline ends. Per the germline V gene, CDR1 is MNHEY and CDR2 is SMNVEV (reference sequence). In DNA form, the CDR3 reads TGTGCCAGCAGTTTATCGAGGCCGAGCTTTTATAATTCACCCCTCCACTTT. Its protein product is CASSLSRPSFYNSPLHF.

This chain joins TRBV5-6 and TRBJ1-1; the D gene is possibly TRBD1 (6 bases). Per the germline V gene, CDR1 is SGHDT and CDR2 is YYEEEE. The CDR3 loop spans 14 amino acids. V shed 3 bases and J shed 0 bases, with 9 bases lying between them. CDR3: CASSYGGLNTEAFF. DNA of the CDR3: TGTGCCAGCAGCTACGGGGGGCTGAACACTGAAGCTTTCTTT. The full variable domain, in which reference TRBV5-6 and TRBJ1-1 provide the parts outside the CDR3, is DAGVTQSPTHLIKTRGQQVTLRCSPKSGHDTVSWYQQALGQGPQFIFQYYEEEERQRGNFPDRFSGHQFPNYSSELNVNALLLGDSALYLCASSYGGLNTEAFFGQGTRLTVV.

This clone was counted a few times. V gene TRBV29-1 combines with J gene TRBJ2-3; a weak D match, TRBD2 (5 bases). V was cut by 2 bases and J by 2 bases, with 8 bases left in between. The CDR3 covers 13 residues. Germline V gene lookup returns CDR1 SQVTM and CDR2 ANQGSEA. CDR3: CSVELATTDTQYF. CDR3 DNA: TGCAGCGTTGAACTAGCCACCACAGATACGCAGTATTTT.

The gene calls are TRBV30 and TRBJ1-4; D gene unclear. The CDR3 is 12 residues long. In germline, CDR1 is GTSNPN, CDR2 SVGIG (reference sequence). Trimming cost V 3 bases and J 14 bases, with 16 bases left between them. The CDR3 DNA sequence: TGTGCCTGGAGGGCCCCCGCGAAGAGGCTGTTTTTT. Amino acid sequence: CAWRAPAKRLFF.

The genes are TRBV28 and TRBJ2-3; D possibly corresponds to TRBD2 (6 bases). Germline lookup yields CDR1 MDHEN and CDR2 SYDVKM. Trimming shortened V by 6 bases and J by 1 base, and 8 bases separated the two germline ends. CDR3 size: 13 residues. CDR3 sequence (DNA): TGTGCCAGCAGGTCTAGCGGCACAGATACGCAGTATTTT. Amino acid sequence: CASRSSGTDTQYF.

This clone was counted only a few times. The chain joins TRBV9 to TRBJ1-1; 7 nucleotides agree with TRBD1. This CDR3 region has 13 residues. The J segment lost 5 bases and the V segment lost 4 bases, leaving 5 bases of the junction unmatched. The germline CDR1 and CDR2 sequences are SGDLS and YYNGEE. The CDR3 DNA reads TGTGCCAGCAGCCTCTCGACAGGGACTGAAGCTTTCTTT. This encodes CASSLSTGTEAFF.

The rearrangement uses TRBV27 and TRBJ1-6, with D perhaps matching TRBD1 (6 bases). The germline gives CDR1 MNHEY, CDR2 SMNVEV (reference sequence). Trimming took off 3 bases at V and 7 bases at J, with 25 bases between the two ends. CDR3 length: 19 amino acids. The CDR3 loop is CASSLVHMGQRRSNSPLHF. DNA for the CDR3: TGTGCCAGCAGTTTGGTCCATATGGGACAACGGAGAAGCAATTCACCCCTCCACTTT.

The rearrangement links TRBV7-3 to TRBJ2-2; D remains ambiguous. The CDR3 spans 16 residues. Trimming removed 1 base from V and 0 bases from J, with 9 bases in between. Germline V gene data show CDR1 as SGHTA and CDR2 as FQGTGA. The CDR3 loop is CASSLNPGPNTGELFF. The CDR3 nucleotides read TGTGCCAGCAGCTTAAATCCAGGTCCGAACACCGGGGAGCTGTTTTTT.

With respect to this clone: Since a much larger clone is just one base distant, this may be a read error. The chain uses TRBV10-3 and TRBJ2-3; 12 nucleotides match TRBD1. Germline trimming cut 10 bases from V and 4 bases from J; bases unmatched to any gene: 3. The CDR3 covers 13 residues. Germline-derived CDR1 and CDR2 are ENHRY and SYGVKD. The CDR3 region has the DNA TGTGCCAGCGGGACAGGGGGCCCAGATACGCAGTATTTT. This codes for CASGTGGPDTQYF.

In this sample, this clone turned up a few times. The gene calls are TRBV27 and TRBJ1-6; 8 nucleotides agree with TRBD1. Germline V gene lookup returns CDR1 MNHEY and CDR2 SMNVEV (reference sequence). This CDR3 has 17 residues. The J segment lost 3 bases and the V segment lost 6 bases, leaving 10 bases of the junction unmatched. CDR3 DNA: TGTGCCAGCAGCCGTTGGACAGGGACGGACTATAATTCACCCCTCCACTTT. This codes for CASSRWTGTDYNSPLHF.

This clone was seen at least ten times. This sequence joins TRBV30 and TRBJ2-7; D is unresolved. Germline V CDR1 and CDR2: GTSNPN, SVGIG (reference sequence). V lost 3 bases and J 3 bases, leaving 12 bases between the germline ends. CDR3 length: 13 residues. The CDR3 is CAWRAKRLYEQYF. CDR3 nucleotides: TGTGCCTGGAGGGCAAAGAGGCTCTACGAGCAGTACTTC.

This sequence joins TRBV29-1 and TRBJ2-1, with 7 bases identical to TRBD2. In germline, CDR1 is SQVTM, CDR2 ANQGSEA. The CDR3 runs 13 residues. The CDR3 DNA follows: TGCACCGGCGGGGAGGGCTCCTACAATGAGCAGTTCTTC. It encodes CTGGEGSYNEQFF.

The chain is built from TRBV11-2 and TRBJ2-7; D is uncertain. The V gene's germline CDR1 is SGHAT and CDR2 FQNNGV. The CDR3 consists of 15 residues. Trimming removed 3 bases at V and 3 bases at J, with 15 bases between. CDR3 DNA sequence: TGTGCCAGCAGCTTTATATCGGGTAGAAACTACGAGCAGTACTTC. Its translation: CASSFISGRNYEQYF.

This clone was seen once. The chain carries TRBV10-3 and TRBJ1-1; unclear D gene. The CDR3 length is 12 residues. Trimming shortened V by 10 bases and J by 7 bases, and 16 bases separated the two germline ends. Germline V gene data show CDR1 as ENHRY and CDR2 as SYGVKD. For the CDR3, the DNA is TGTGCCACATTAGAGGACGGGAGTGAAGCTTTCTTT. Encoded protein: CATLEDGSEAFF.

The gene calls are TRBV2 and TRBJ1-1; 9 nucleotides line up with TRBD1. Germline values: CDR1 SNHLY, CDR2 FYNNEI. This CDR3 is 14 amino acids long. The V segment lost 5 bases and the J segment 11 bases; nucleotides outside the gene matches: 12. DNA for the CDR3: TGTGCCAGCAGTCCGGGACAGGGCCCGTTTAGGGCTTTCTTT. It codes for CASSPGQGPFRAFF.

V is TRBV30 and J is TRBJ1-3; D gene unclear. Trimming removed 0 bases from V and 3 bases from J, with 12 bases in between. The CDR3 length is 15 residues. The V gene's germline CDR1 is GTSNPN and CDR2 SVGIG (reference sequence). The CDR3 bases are TGTGCCTGGAGTGTTCCCTCGGGAGGTGGAAACACCATATATTTT. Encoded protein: CAWSVPSGGGNTIYF.

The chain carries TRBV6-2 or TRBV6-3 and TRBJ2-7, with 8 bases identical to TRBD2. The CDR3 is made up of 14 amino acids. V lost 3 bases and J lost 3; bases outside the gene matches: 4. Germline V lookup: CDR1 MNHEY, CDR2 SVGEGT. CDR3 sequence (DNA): TGTGCCAGCAGTTATCGACTAGCGAACTACGAGCAGTACTTC. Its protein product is CASSYRLANYEQYF.

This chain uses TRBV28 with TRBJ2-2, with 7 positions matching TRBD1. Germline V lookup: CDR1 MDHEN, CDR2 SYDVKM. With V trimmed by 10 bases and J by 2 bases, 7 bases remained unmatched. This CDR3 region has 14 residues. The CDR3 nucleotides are TGTGCCACCCCCGACAGGGTTAACACCGGGGAGCTGTTTTTT. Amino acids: CATPDRVNTGELFF.

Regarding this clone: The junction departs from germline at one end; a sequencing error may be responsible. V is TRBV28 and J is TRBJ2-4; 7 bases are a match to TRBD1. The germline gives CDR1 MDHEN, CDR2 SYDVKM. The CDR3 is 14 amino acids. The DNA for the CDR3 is TGTGCCAGCAGATTATACCTGGACAGGAACATTCAGTACTTC. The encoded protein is CASRLYLDRNIQYF.

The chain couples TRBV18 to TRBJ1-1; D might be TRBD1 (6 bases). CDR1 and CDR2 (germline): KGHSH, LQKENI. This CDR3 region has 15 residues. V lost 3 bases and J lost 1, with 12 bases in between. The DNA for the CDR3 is TGTGCCAGCTCACCTCGACAGGCCAAGAACACTGAAGCTTTCTTT. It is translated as CASSPRQAKNTEAFF.

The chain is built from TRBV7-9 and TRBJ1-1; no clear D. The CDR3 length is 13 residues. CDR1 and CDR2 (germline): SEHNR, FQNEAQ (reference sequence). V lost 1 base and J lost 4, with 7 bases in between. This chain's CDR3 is CASSLDLSTEAFF. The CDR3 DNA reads TGTGCCAGCAGCTTAGATCTCAGCACTGAAGCTTTCTTT.

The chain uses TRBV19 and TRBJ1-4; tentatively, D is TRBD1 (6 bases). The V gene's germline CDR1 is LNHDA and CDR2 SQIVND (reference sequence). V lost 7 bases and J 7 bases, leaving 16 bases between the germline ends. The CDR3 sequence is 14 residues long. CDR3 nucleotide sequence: TGTGCCAGTAACAACAGGGACCTTTCTGAAAAACTGTTTTTT. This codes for CASNNRDLSEKLFF.

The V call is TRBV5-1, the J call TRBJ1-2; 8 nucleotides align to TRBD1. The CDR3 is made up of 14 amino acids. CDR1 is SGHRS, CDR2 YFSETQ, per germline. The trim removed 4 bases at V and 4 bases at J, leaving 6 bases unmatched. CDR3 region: CASSPRTGSYGYTF. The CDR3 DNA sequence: TGCGCCAGCAGCCCTCGGACAGGGTCCTATGGCTACACCTTC.

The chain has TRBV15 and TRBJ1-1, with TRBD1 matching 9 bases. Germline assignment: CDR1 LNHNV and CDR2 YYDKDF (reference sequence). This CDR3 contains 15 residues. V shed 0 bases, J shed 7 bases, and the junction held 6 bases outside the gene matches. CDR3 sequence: CATSREGGQGIEAFF. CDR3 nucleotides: TGTGCCACCAGCAGAGAAGGCGGACAGGGGATTGAAGCTTTCTTT.

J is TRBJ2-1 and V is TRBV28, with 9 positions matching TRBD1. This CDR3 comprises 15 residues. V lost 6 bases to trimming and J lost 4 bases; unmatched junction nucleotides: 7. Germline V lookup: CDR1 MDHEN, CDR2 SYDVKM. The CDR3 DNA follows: TGTGCCAGCAGGGAAACAGGGGGCACATACAATGAGCAGTTCTTC. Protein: CASRETGGTYNEQFF.

CDR3 DNA: TGCAGCGGAGCTACAGGGGAATTGTTCGGCTACACCTTC. Translating gives CSGATGELFGYTF. The genes are TRBV29-1 and TRBJ1-2, with 7 positions matching TRBD1. This CDR3 is built from 13 residues. Germline lookup yields CDR1 SQVTM and CDR2 ANQGSEA. V shed 7 bases, J shed 8 bases, and the junction held 13 bases outside the gene matches.